This TCR beta chain was retrieved from a study of cytomegalovirus exposure and HLA in healthy donors. The CDR3 has 18 residues. Germline CDR1 is SGHRS and CDR2 is YFSETQ. With V trimmed by 3 bases and J by 2 bases, 6 bases remained unmatched. The study's findings and limits: The authors later linked a missense DCLRE1C variant to TCR beta V- and J-gene trimming.

Concerning this clone itself: What it recognizes is unknown.

PCR amplification relied on 60 Vbeta primers (plus 13 Jbeta primers). Assay: immunoSEQ multiplex PCR; the TCRdb copy retains only in-frame clones and omits some. The table lists roughly 110,000 clones, less than 80% of them singletons. Sequencing was done on a sample of PBMCs. This sequence was found in a man in his sixties in good health and CMV-seronegative. The genes are TRBV5-1 and TRBJ2-2; 14 bases match TRBD2. The CDR3 loop is CASSSPGLAGVNTGELFF. The CDR3 nucleotides are TGCGCCAGCAGCTCTCCGGGACTAGCGGGGGTTAACACCGGGGAGCTGTTTTTT.